These 14 T cell receptor beta chains share one sample of origin, sequenced in a study of blood T cell repertoires in COVID-19. Sequencing used immunoSEQ multiplex PCR; TCRdb keeps in-frame clones, though not all of them. The data contain 270,000 or so clones, about 83% of them singletons. Sequencing input: peripheral blood. Source of these receptors: a woman aged 45-65 years who had recovered from COVID-19.

The gene calls are TRBV29-1 and TRBJ2-3, with 7 positions matching TRBD2. Trimming cost V 5 bases and J 0 bases; bases outside gene matches: 5. The CDR3 spans 14 residues. Germline lookup yields CDR1 SQVTM and CDR2 ANQGSEA. The CDR3 protein is CSVKSGASTDTQYF. CDR3 DNA sequence: TGCAGCGTTAAAAGCGGGGCTAGCACAGATACGCAGTATTTT.

This clone was found once. The rearrangement joins TRBV27 to TRBJ2-5; 13 positions match TRBD2. Germline V CDR1 and CDR2: MNHEY, SMNVEV (reference sequence). Trimming took 6 bases from V and 2 from J; bases not matched to a gene: 6. The CDR3 covers 16 residues. In DNA, the CDR3 is TGTGCCAGCAGGCGAGGGGGACTAGCGGGACAAGAGACCCAGTACTTC. Residues: CASRRGGLAGQETQYF.

Points on this clone: The sample has other DNA sequences that encode this CDR3 too. This chain joins TRBV18 and TRBJ2-2, with 10 bases matching TRBD1. From germline, CDR1 is KGHSH and CDR2 LQKENI. CDR3 length: 15 amino acids. J was trimmed by 6 bases and V by 3 bases; bases with no gene match: 4. CDR3 sequence reads: CASSPRTGGAGELFF. The CDR3 DNA sequence: TGTGCCAGCTCACCGAGGACAGGGGGTGCCGGGGAGCTGTTTTTT.

The chain employs TRBV7-2 and TRBJ1-5, with D hard to call. In germline, CDR1 is SGHTA, CDR2 FQGNSA. The V end was cut by 5 bases, the J end by 3 bases, with 17 bases between. The CDR3 is 16 amino acids. CDR3 sequence (DNA): TGTGCCAGCAGCCCGGGGAGAGGAGCTTTCAATCAGCCCCAGCATTTT. Amino acids: CASSPGRGAFNQPQHF.

The rearrangement links TRBV27 to TRBJ2-3, with 9 bases aligning to TRBD2. V trimming: 4 bases; J trimming: 6 bases; junction bases outside the gene matches: 5. The CDR3 runs to 14 residues. CDR1 and CDR2 (germline): MNHEY, SMNVEV (reference sequence). This CDR3 reads CASSSGLALDTQYF. The CDR3 region has the DNA TGTGCCAGCAGTTCGGGACTAGCTCTGGATACGCAGTATTTT.

The CDR3 bases are TGTGCCAGCAGCGTAGGGCAGGTCTCTGGGGCCAACGTCCTGACTTTC. It is translated as CASSVGQVSGANVLTF. The chain combines TRBV9 with TRBJ2-6; no reliable D call. Trimming removed 0 bases at V and 0 bases at J, with 7 bases between. CDR3 length: 16 amino acids. Looked up from germline, CDR1 is SGDLS and CDR2 is YYNGEE.

The V gene is TRBV6-5, the J gene TRBJ1-1; 7 bases line up with TRBD1. Unmatched junction bases numbered 9, after V lost 5 bases and J lost 3 bases. Germline CDR1 MNHEY, CDR2 SVGAGI. The CDR3 runs to 15 residues. The CDR3 sequence: CASSREGALDTEAFF. DNA of the CDR3: TGTGCCAGCAGTAGAGAGGGGGCGTTGGACACTGAAGCTTTCTTT.

Here the CDR3 reads CATSRDSLLDEQFF. DNA of the CDR3: TGTGCCACCAGCAGAGATAGCTTGCTAGACGAGCAGTTCTTC. The chain combines TRBV15 with TRBJ2-1; D ambiguous. Germline CDR1 LNHNV, CDR2 YYDKDF (reference sequence). The V end was cut by 0 bases, the J end by 10 bases, with 13 bases between. The CDR3 spans 14 residues.

V usage is TRBV7-3 and J usage is TRBJ1-2, with 11 bases fitting TRBD1. The CDR3 totals 14 residues. The germline gives CDR1 SGHTA, CDR2 FQGTGA. The V and J ends lost 5 bases and 8 bases, in that order; junction bases with no gene match: 7. Written as DNA, the CDR3 is TGTGCCAGCAGCCCAAAGGACAGGGGGCTGGGCTACACCTTC. It is translated as CASSPKDRGLGYTF.

CDR3 bases: TGTGCCACCAGCGGACAGGGGAAAGATACGCAGTATTTT. It encodes CATSGQGKDTQYF. The V call is TRBV24-1, the J call TRBJ2-3; 9 bases map to TRBD1. CDR3 length equals 13 residues. CDR1 is KGHDR, CDR2 SFDVKD, per germline. Trimming at V came to 7 bases and at J to 5 bases, leaving 3 bases not matched to a gene.

The rearrangement uses TRBV7-2 and TRBJ2-2; 7 bases fit TRBD2. The V gene end was trimmed by 3 bases and the J gene end by 2 bases; junction bases not matched to a gene: 9. The CDR3 loop spans 17 amino acids. Germline values: CDR1 SGHTA, CDR2 FQGNSA. DNA for the CDR3: TGTGCCAGCAGCTTCCTTCCTAGCGGAGCAAACACCGGGGAGCTGTTTTTT. Translating it yields CASSFLPSGANTGELFF.

J is TRBJ2-3 and V is TRBV19; the D is unclear. From germline, CDR1 is LNHDA and CDR2 SQIVND (reference sequence). The CDR3 sequence is 12 residues long. The V and J ends lost 2 bases and 4 bases respectively, with 4 bases between them. The CDR3, as DNA: TGTGCCAGTAGTATAATAGCAGATACGCAGTATTTT. Translating it yields CASSIIADTQYF. The full variable domain, its missing parts supplied by reference TRBV19 and TRBJ2-3, is DGGITQSPKYLFRKEGQNVTLSCEQNLNHDAMYWYRQDPGQGLRLIYYSQIVNDFQKGDIAEGYSVSREKKESFPLTVTSAQKNPTAFYLCASSIIADTQYFGPGTRLTVL.

The V call is TRBV10-3, the J call TRBJ2-2; TRBD2 might be the D (7 bases). CDR1 is ENHRY and CDR2 is SYGVKD in the germline V gene. This CDR3 contains 17 residues. With 3 bases removed from V and 0 bases from J, the gap between germline ends came to 14 bases. The CDR3 reads CAISDGQLAANTGELFF. The CDR3 DNA is TGTGCCATCAGTGACGGACAGCTAGCGGCGAACACCGGGGAGCTGTTTTTT.

The chain uses TRBV7-6 and TRBJ2-3; D is possibly TRBD2 (5 bases). This CDR3 has 15 residues. Germline lookup yields CDR1 SGHVS and CDR2 FNYEAQ. Trimming left V 5 bases short and J 3 bases short, with 15 bases between. The CDR3 here is CASSHSPEETDTQYF. In nucleotides, the CDR3 is TGTGCCAGCAGCCACTCCCCGGAGGAAACAGATACGCAGTATTTT.